The text below deals with one T cell receptor (beta chain). This sample is part of a study of blood T cell repertoires in COVID-19. The repertoire was sequenced with immunoSEQ multiplex PCR; TCRdb's copy has only in-frame clones and lacks some. In the table there are approximately 170,000 clones, around 85% of which are singletons. Two consecutive negative NP/OP PCR tests, clearance, or resolved symptoms defined Cohort 3 recovery. Trimming stripped 3 bases from V and 8 bases from J, with 13 bases between. Germline-derived CDR1 and CDR2 are MDHEN and SYDVKM. This CDR3 is built from 13 residues. The rearrangement links TRBV28 to TRBJ1-2, with D possibly being TRBD1 (5 bases). The TCR sequence derives from a woman aged 25 to 39 who had recovered from COVID-19. The sequencing input was PBMCs or T cells enriched from blood (not recorded which). CDR3 sequence: CASSFSERGGYTF. The CDR3 coding sequence is TGTGCCAGCAGTTTCTCGGAGCGGGGCGGCTACACCTTC.